This T cell receptor (beta chain) was identified in a study of T cells in Graves' hyperthyroidism and ophthalmopathy. From germline, CDR1 is LNHDA and CDR2 SQIVND (reference sequence). The CDR3 extends over 12 amino acids. V lost 7 bases to trimming and J lost 4 bases, with 10 bases between them. Regions amplified from RNA transcripts were the TCR beta CDR3 regions. HTBI primers drove first-round RT-PCR of the TCR CDR3. TCRdb redid the calling of the multiplex PCR reads with MiXCR, one entry per CDR3 protein. Among over 400,000 distinct CDR3 sequences listed, roughly 14% were seen once. The authors took PBMCs from roughly 9.3 ml fresh peripheral blood. This clonotype was seen repeatedly, ten times or more.

The V gene is TRBV19, the J gene TRBJ1-1; tentative D call: TRBD1 (5 bases). This TCR derives from a man between 18 and 29 years old with Graves' ophthalmopathy. Material: blood. The CDR3 DNA is TGTGCCAGTACGACCGGGGGCACTGAAGCTTTCTTT. Translation: CASTTGGTEAFF.